Following are 2 T cell receptor beta chains from one sample sequenced in a study of beta chain features in type 1 diabetes. Of the isolated RNA, all was reverse transcribed, and so the sequenced material was expressed TCRB transcripts. The table came from immunoSEQ multiplex PCR; TCRdb's copy has only in-frame clones and leaves some out. The profile shows about 150,000 clones, over 8.5% of them singletons. The sequencing input was central memory CD4+ T cells from blood. All receptors come from a young man in good health.

The table lists this clone with many counts. The junction departs from germline at one end; a sequencing error may be responsible. The chain recombines TRBV2 with TRBJ2-5; the D call may be TRBD1 or TRBD2 (5 bases each). The germline gives CDR1 SNHLY, CDR2 FYNNEI. CDR3 size: 12 residues. The CDR3 spells CASSELSGDRHF. DNA of the CDR3: TGTGCCAGCAGTGAATTGTCCGGGGACCGGCACTTC.

V and J are TRBV6-1 and TRBJ2-7, with D perhaps given as TRBD1 or TRBD2 (5 bases each). The germline V and J ends were trimmed by 3 bases and 3 bases, with 6 bases remaining between them. Germline assignment: CDR1 MNHNS and CDR2 SASEGT. This CDR3 comprises 12 residues. The CDR3 here is CASSERGYEQYF. The CDR3, as DNA: TGTGCCAGCAGTGAGAGGGGCTACGAGCAGTACTTC.